Each of the 32 T cell receptor beta chains below was sequenced from the same sample in a study of T cell responses to AZD1222 COVID-19 vaccine. Clones were read by immunoSEQ multiplex PCR, and TCRdb kept only the in-frame ones, dropping some. The sample records about 60,000 clones, 80% to 85% being singletons. Sample: peripheral blood, taken on day 0 of AZD1222 vaccination. The origin of the receptors is an adult in good health.

This clone was counted once. V and J are TRBV6-1 and TRBJ2-1, with D tentatively TRBD1 (6 bases). Germline V lookup: CDR1 MNHNS, CDR2 SASEGT. The V and J ends lost 6 bases and 4 bases respectively, with 13 bases between them. The CDR3 is 14 amino acids. The CDR3 loop is CASSRLQGYNEQFF. The CDR3 nucleotides read TGTGCCAGCAGCCGATTACAGGGATACAATGAGCAGTTCTTC.

The chain links TRBV7-8 to TRBJ2-5; perhaps TRBD2 as D (7 bases). V was cut by 5 bases and J by 2 bases, with 18 bases left in between. The CDR3 totals 16 residues. In germline, CDR1 is SGHVS, CDR2 FQNEAQ. CDR3 sequence reads: CASSRVGRGEQETQYF. The CDR3 DNA follows: TGTGCCAGCAGCCGAGTGGGGAGGGGGGAACAAGAGACCCAGTACTTC.

V gene TRBV4-1 combines with J gene TRBJ1-4; D not resolved. V was cut by 0 bases and J by 4 bases, with 12 bases left in between. CDR3 length: 16 residues. The germline V gene has CDR1 MGHRA and CDR2 YSYEKL. The CDR3 protein is CASSQEGREGNEKLFF. CDR3 nucleotide sequence: TGCGCCAGCAGCCAAGAAGGGAGAGAGGGTAATGAAAAACTGTTTTTT.

The J gene is TRBJ1-1, the V gene TRBV5-4; maybe TRBD1 (6 bases). V was clipped by 1 base and J by 6 bases, with 19 bases between them. This CDR3 comprises 16 residues. Germline loops: CDR1 SGHNT, CDR2 YYREEE (reference sequence). The CDR3 reads CASSLSQGSGNAEAFF. The CDR3 nucleotides read TGTGCCAGCAGCTTGTCACAGGGAAGTGGTAACGCTGAAGCTTTCTTT.

The V gene is TRBV21-1, the J gene TRBJ2-7; TRBD1 reflects the table's D call only, with no check against the DNA. TRBV21-1 is assigned pseudogene status. This CDR3 has 13 residues. This CDR3 reads CASSITRGYEQYF. The CDR3 nucleotides read TGTGCCAGCAGTATAACCAGGGGCTACGAGCAGTACTTC.

The rearrangement joins TRBV11-2 to TRBJ2-5, with D perhaps TRBD1 (5 bases). Trimming pared 2 bases from V and 6 bases from J, leaving 10 bases between. CDR3 length: 13 residues. Germline lookup yields CDR1 SGHAT and CDR2 FQNNGV. This CDR3 is CASSLQGTKTQYF. DNA of the CDR3: TGTGCCAGCAGCTTACAGGGAACCAAGACCCAGTACTTC.

Only one count was recorded for this clone. The V call is TRBV2, the J call TRBJ2-7, with D unresolved. V lost 6 bases to trimming and J lost 4 bases, with 19 bases between them. From germline, CDR1 is SNHLY and CDR2 FYNNEI. The CDR3 spans 15 residues. The CDR3 loop is CASRSGVWGYYEQYF. The CDR3 region has the DNA TGTGCCAGCAGGTCCGGTGTTTGGGGATATTACGAGCAGTACTTC.

A remark on this clone: At the DNA level, this CDR3 is encoded by other sequences in the same sample as well. V is TRBV15 and J is TRBJ2-2; perhaps TRBD1 as D (6 bases). From germline, CDR1 is LNHNV and CDR2 YYDKDF (reference sequence). V was pared by 1 base and J by 5 bases, with 14 bases between. The CDR3 spans 16 residues. DNA of the CDR3: TGTGCCACCAGCAGAGTCAGAGGGGGTTGGACCGGGGAGCTGTTTTTT. It is translated as CATSRVRGGWTGELFF.

V usage is TRBV9 and J usage is TRBJ1-2; no definite D call. CDR1 is SGDLS, CDR2 YYNGEE, per germline. With 0 bases removed from V and 7 bases from J, the gap between germline ends came to 7 bases. This CDR3 contains 12 residues. CDR3 protein: CASSVGHVGYTF. CDR3 DNA sequence: TGTGCCAGCAGCGTAGGACACGTTGGCTACACCTTC.

The CDR3 region is CASSLTGDYGYTF. DNA for the CDR3: TGTGCCAGCAGTCTAACAGGGGATTATGGCTACACCTTC. V is TRBV6-4 and J is TRBJ1-2, with 7 positions matching TRBD1. Trimming took 5 bases from V and 5 from J; bases not matched to a gene: 5. This CDR3 is built from 13 residues. Per the germline V gene, CDR1 is MRHNA and CDR2 is SNTAGT.

This sequence joins TRBV24-1 and TRBJ1-2, with D hard to call. With 6 bases removed from V and 8 bases from J, the gap between germline ends came to 15 bases. The CDR3 has 13 amino acids. Per germline, CDR1 KGHDR and CDR2 SFDVKD. The CDR3 DNA reads as TGTGCCACCAGTCCTGAGGAACGGGGAGGCTACACCTTC. It encodes CATSPEERGGYTF.

This rearrangement joins TRBV3-1 (or the pseudogene TRBV3-2) to TRBJ1-2; tentative D call: TRBD1 (6 bases). CDR3 length: 16 amino acids. The V end was cut by 5 bases, the J end by 5 bases, with 21 bases between. Germline values: CDR1 LGHDT, CDR2 YNNKEL (reference sequence). The CDR3, as DNA: TGTGCCAGCAGCGAGGGGGACGGATACTTAGTATATGGCTACACCTTC. Encoded protein: CASSEGDGYLVYGYTF.

The CDR3 DNA reads as TGTGCCAGCAGCTCCCAGGCGACTAGCACAGATACGCAGTATTTT. This codes for CASSSQATSTDTQYF. The chain couples TRBV5-4 to TRBJ2-3; D is unresolved. This CDR3 contains 15 residues. With 3 bases removed from V and 0 bases from J, the gap between germline ends came to 11 bases. Germline V gene lookup returns CDR1 SGHNT and CDR2 YYREEE (reference sequence).

The rearrangement links TRBV9 to TRBJ2-3; 9 positions agree with TRBD2. J lost 0 bases, V lost 1 base, and 18 bases had no gene match. The CDR3 is 21 residues long. Germline V CDR1 and CDR2: SGDLS, YYNGEE. Written as DNA, the CDR3 is TGTGCCAGCAGCGTAAGCGCTCATGGGACTAGCTACTTATTTAGCACAGATACGCAGTATTTT. Its protein is CASSVSAHGTSYLFSTDTQYF. The whole variable domain, filled in from reference TRBV9 and TRBJ2-3, reads DSGVTQTPKHLITATGQRVTLRCSPRSGDLSVYWYQQSLDQGLQFLIQYYNGEERAKGNILERFSAQQFPDLHSELNLSSLELGDSALYFCASSVSAHGTSYLFSTDTQYFGPGTRLTVL.

The gene calls are TRBV5-1 and TRBJ2-1; possible D gene TRBD2, 5 bases. This CDR3 contains 15 residues. V lost 3 bases and J lost 7, with 17 bases in between. The V gene's germline CDR1 is SGHRS and CDR2 YFSETQ. This chain's CDR3 is CASSSPSGPGNEQFF. As DNA, the CDR3 is TGCGCCAGCAGCTCGCCCAGCGGCCCTGGGAATGAGCAGTTCTTC.

The CDR3 nucleotides are TGCGCCAGCAGCTTGGACAGGGGTAGTGTTGGCTACACCTTC. It yields the protein CASSLDRGSVGYTF. The chain recombines TRBV5-1 with TRBJ1-2; 7 bases match TRBD1. This CDR3 spans 14 amino acids. Per germline, CDR1 SGHRS and CDR2 YFSETQ. Losses at the gene ends were 0 bases for V and 7 bases for J; bases not matched to a gene: 6.

V is TRBV5-1 and J is TRBJ2-5; D is unclear. Trimming cost V 4 bases and J 1 base, with 8 bases left between them. The CDR3 is made up of 13 amino acids. Per the germline V gene, CDR1 is SGHRS and CDR2 is YFSETQ. The CDR3 DNA reads as TGCGCCAGCAGCGTAGCTGTCCAAGAGACCCAGTACTTC. As protein: CASSVAVQETQYF.

The chain recombines TRBV7-7 with TRBJ2-5, with 8 bases fitting TRBD2. The CDR3 is made up of 16 amino acids. Germline values: CDR1 SSHAT, CDR2 FNYEAQ (reference sequence). Trimming took 3 bases from V and 2 from J; bases not matched to a gene: 8. CDR3 residues: CASSFGNSGAQETQYF. CDR3 sequence (DNA): TGTGCCAGCAGCTTCGGTAATAGCGGGGCTCAAGAGACCCAGTACTTC.

The genes are TRBV9 and TRBJ1-2; unclear D gene. CDR1 SGDLS and CDR2 YYNGEE come from the germline V gene. The CDR3 consists of 15 residues. V was trimmed by 4 bases and J by 0 bases, leaving 13 bases between them. Here the CDR3 DNA reads TGTGCCAGCAGCCAAGGAGAGGCACCTAACTATGGCTACACCTTC. It codes for CASSQGEAPNYGYTF.

The chain is built from TRBV6-1 and TRBJ2-5; TRBD1 agrees at 8 bases. There are 15 residues in the CDR3. Per germline, CDR1 MNHNS and CDR2 SASEGT. Unmatched junction bases numbered 0, after V lost 0 bases and J lost 0 bases. The CDR3 DNA is TGTGCCAGCAGTGAAGCGACAGGGGACCAAGAGACCCAGTACTTC. It translates to CASSEATGDQETQYF.

The chain recombines TRBV28 with TRBJ1-5, with TRBD1 matching over 10 bases. The CDR3 consists of 14 residues. V was clipped by 8 bases and J by 6 bases; unmatched bases: 7. Germline assignment: CDR1 MDHEN and CDR2 SYDVKM. CDR3 sequence: CASYRDRGGQPQHF. CDR3 in DNA: TGTGCCAGCTACCGGGACAGGGGCGGTCAGCCCCAGCATTTT. The full variable domain, rest sourced from reference TRBV28 and TRBJ1-5, is DVKVTQSSRYLVKRTGEKVFLECVQDMDHENMFWYRQDPGLGLRLIYFSYDVKMKEKGDIPEGYSVSREKKERFSLILESASTNQTSMYLCASYRDRGGQPQHFGDGTRLSIL.

V usage is TRBV21-1 and J usage is TRBJ2-5; the tabulated D call, TRBD1, remains unverified against the DNA. TRBV21-1 is a documented pseudogene. The CDR3 sequence is 14 residues long. CDR3 region: CASSLQGTQETQYF. In nucleotides, the CDR3 is TGTGCCAGCAGTCTCCAGGGGACCCAAGAGACCCAGTACTTC.

The chain links TRBV4-3 to TRBJ2-3; 10 bases map to TRBD1. CDR3 length equals 18 residues. J gave up 4 bases and V 0 bases, and 10 bases lay outside the gene matches. From germline, CDR1 is LGHNA and CDR2 YSLEER. The DNA for the CDR3 is TGCGCCAGCAGCCAAGAGGGAGGGGACAGGGGTTTGGCAGATACGCAGTATTTT. It encodes CASSQEGGDRGLADTQYF.

V is TRBV9 and J is TRBJ1-5; possibly TRBD1 for D (6 bases). The CDR3 is made up of 15 amino acids. V lost 0 bases, J lost 7 bases, and 14 bases lay in between. CDR1 is SGDLS and CDR2 is YYNGEE in the germline V gene. Written as DNA, the CDR3 is TGTGCCAGCAGCGTAGGGTCAGGGGTACGGCAGCCCCAGCATTTT. Translated, it gives CASSVGSGVRQPQHF.

The rearrangement joins TRBV7-9 to TRBJ2-7; D is perhaps TRBD1 (6 bases). Germline values: CDR1 SEHNR, CDR2 FQNEAQ (reference sequence). CDR3 size: 14 residues. V was clipped by 1 base and J by 2 bases, with 9 bases between them. The CDR3 sequence: CASSLGTATYEQYF. The CDR3 DNA follows: TGTGCCAGCAGCTTAGGGACAGCTACCTACGAGCAGTACTTC.

The chain couples TRBV11-2 to TRBJ2-1; D may be TRBD2 (5 bases). The CDR3 extends over 15 amino acids. Trimming stripped 3 bases from V and 15 bases from J, with 24 bases between. Germline assignment: CDR1 SGHAT and CDR2 FQNNGV. CDR3 DNA: TGTGCCAGCAGCTTCACCGGGGTGATGGGTTCAAGAGGGTTCTTC. Its translation: CASSFTGVMGSRGFF.

The chain links TRBV21-1 to TRBJ2-7; the D call of TRBD1 is as the table states it, not checked on the DNA. TRBV21-1 is a listed pseudogene. This CDR3 comprises 18 residues. CDR3 coding DNA: TGTGCCAGCAGCAAACTCAAGTTTTACAGAACATCTTACTACGAGCAGTACTTC. Protein product: CASSKLKFYRTSYYEQYF.

This clone was recorded once. The V call is TRBV11-2, the J call TRBJ1-3; TRBD1 might be the D (5 bases). The CDR3 consists of 15 residues. V lost 1 base and J lost 6, with 13 bases in between. Germline V gene lookup returns CDR1 SGHAT and CDR2 FQNNGV. CDR3 region: CASSLGRAMVNTIYF. Here the CDR3 DNA reads TGTGCCAGCAGCTTAGGCAGGGCGATGGTAAACACCATATATTTT.

The gene calls are TRBV12-3 or TRBV12-4 and TRBJ2-1; D remains unclear. Trimming took 3 bases from V and 0 from J, leaving 3 bases between them. The CDR3 has 13 amino acids. CDR3 bases: TGTGCCAGCAGTTTTAGCTCCTACAATGAGCAGTTCTTC. Protein: CASSFSSYNEQFF.

The gene calls are TRBV6-5 and TRBJ1-1; 7 nucleotides line up with TRBD1. Germline assignment: CDR1 MNHEY and CDR2 SVGAGI. This CDR3 contains 15 residues. V shed 10 bases and J 3 bases; nucleotides not matched to a gene: 14. CDR3 residues: CATGGIRGRDTEAFF. The CDR3 DNA reads as TGTGCCACCGGGGGTATAAGGGGGCGGGACACTGAAGCTTTCTTT.

This chain links TRBV2 with TRBJ2-5; D unresolved. Germline CDR1 reads SNHLY; CDR2 reads FYNNEI. V lost 6 bases and J lost 1, with 9 bases in between. This CDR3 is built from 13 residues. The CDR3 region has the DNA TGTGCCAGCAGCCAGGACCGCCAAGAGACCCAGTACTTC. Its protein is CASSQDRQETQYF.

The chain carries TRBV7-2 and TRBJ2-2; 7 bases match TRBD2. The CDR3 consists of 16 residues. Germline V gene sequence: CDR1 SGHTA, CDR2 FQGNSA. J gave up 2 bases and V 5 bases, and 8 bases lay outside the gene matches. The CDR3 DNA sequence: TGTGCCAGCAGCCCCCGGGGAGGGGTCAACACCGGGGAGCTGTTTTTT. Encoded protein: CASSPRGGVNTGELFF.